One sample yielded the 7 T cell receptor beta chains listed below, sequenced in a study of cytomegalovirus exposure and HLA in healthy donors (dated by TCRdb to about 2017). The receptor library was made with the immunoSEQ multiplex PCR assay. For the multiplex PCR, a mixture combining 60 forward primers for TCR Vbeta segments and 13 reverse primers for TCR Jbeta segments was used. TCRdb holds this immuneACCESS table with in-frame rearrangements only. Some clones are missing; in checked studies, unresolved V genes explain under half, and the rest has no known cause. This sample gives about 67,000 clones in total; about 80% of them show up just once. The ten largest account for around 4.2% of the sample. The sample was PBMCs. These receptors were collected from a woman aged 25-40 years in good health and CMV-seronegative.

Only a few counts were recorded for this clone. The CDR3 sequence: CASTTGSNQPQHF. CDR3 in DNA: TGTGCCAGCACGACAGGGTCCAATCAGCCCCAGCATTTT. The chain is built from TRBV6-5 and TRBJ1-5; 7 positions agree with TRBD1. The CDR3 is 13 residues long. Germline V gives CDR1 MNHEY, CDR2 SVGAGI. The V and J ends lost 7 bases and 3 bases, in that order; junction bases with no gene match: 3.

The rearrangement links TRBV7-9 to TRBJ1-2; possible D gene TRBD1, 5 bases. Per germline, CDR1 SEHNR and CDR2 FQNEAQ (reference sequence). The length of the CDR3 is 15 residues. Deletions cut 5 bases from V and 5 bases from J, with 18 bases between. The chain's CDR3 is CASSPGQDPMYGYTF. The CDR3 region has the DNA TGTGCCAGCAGCCCAGGGCAGGATCCCATGTATGGCTACACCTTC.

The J gene is TRBJ1-4, the V gene TRBV7-2, with TRBD1 as a possible D gene (5 bases). Germline assignment: CDR1 SGHTA and CDR2 FQGNSA. CDR3 size: 14 residues. Trimming shortened V by 1 base and J by 7 bases, and 10 bases separated the two germline ends. The CDR3 nucleotides read TGTGCCAGCAGCTTAGGGACAAGACCTGAAAAACTGTTTTTT. Its translation: CASSLGTRPEKLFF.

V is TRBV4-1 and J is TRBJ1-5; TRBD1 agrees at 8 bases. V shed 0 bases and J 5 bases; nucleotides not matched to a gene: 12. This CDR3 contains 18 residues. CDR1 is MGHRA, CDR2 YSYEKL, per germline. CDR3 coding DNA: TGCGCCAGCAGCCAAGATGGGAAAGGAGACAGGGGCGATCAGCCCCAGCATTTT. This encodes CASSQDGKGDRGDQPQHF.

This chain connects TRBV7-6 to TRBJ1-4, with unresolved D. CDR1 and CDR2 (germline): SGHVS, FNYEAQ. The CDR3 extends over 13 amino acids. Trimming cost V 5 bases and J 8 bases, with 12 bases left between them. CDR3 amino acids: CASSARQGEKLFF. The CDR3 DNA follows: TGTGCCAGCAGCGCGCGACAAGGCGAAAAACTGTTTTTT. The entire variable domain, with the rest obtained from reference TRBV7-6 and TRBJ1-4, is as follows: GAGVSQSPRYKVTKRGQDVALRCDPISGHVSLYWYRQALGQGPEFLTYFNYEAQQDKSGLPNDRFSAERPEGSISTLTIQRTEQRDSAMYRCASSARQGEKLFFGSGTQLSVL.

The chain is built from TRBV25-1 and TRBJ2-5; D possibly corresponds to TRBD1 (6 bases). From germline, CDR1 is MGHDK and CDR2 SYGVNS. The length of the CDR3 is 14 residues. Trimming stripped 1 base from V and 3 bases from J, with 9 bases between. The CDR3 DNA reads as TGTGCCAGCAGTGAATCCCAGGGGAAAGAGACCCAGTACTTC. This codes for CASSESQGKETQYF.

The chain carries TRBV5-4 and TRBJ2-1; 10 positions match TRBD2. Germline V gene data show CDR1 as SGHNT and CDR2 as YYREEE (reference sequence). The CDR3 runs 17 residues. The junction had 12 bases not matched to a gene; V was cut back by 0 bases and J by 9 bases. The CDR3 loop reads CASSLVWLAGDRAEQFF. As DNA, the CDR3 is TGTGCCAGCAGCTTGGTATGGCTAGCGGGAGATAGGGCTGAGCAGTTCTTC.